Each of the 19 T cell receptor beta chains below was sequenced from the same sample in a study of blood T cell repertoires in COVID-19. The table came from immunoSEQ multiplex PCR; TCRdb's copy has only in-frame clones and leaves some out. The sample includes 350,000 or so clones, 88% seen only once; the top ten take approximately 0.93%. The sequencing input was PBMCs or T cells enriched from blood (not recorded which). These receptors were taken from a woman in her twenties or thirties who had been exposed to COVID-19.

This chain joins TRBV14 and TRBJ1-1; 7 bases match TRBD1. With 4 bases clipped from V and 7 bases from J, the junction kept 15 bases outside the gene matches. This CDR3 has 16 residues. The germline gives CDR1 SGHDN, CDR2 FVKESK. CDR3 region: CASSRQTLPGTDEAFF. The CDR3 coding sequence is TGTGCCAGCAGCCGCCAGACGTTGCCCGGGACAGATGAAGCTTTCTTT.

The CDR3 nucleotides read TGTGCCTGGACCCTTGCCGGAGGCAAAGAGACCCAGTACTTC. Translation gives CAWTLAGGKETQYF. The chain couples TRBV30 to TRBJ2-5; TRBD2 is a possible D gene (5 bases). Trimming removed 4 bases from V and 3 bases from J, with 15 bases in between. The CDR3 totals 14 residues. Germline CDR1 reads GTSNPN; CDR2 reads SVGIG (reference sequence).

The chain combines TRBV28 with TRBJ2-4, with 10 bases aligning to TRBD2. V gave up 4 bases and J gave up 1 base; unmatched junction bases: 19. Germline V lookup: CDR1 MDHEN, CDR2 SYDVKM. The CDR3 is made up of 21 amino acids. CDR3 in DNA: TGTGCCAGCAGTTCCAGCGGGAGGGACGAGATATTGTCCTCGGCCAAAAACATTCAGTACTTC. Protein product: CASSSSGRDEILSSAKNIQYF.

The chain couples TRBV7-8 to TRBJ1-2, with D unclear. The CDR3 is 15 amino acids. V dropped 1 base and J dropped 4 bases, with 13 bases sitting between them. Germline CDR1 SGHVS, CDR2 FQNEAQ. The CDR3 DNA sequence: TGTGCCAGCAGCTTAGGCGCTGTGCCCGCCTATGGCTACACCTTC. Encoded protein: CASSLGAVPAYGYTF.

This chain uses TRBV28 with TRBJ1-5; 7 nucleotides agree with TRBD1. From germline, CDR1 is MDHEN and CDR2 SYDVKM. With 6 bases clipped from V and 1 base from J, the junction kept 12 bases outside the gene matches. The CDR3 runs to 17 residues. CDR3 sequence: CASRIMGQTGSNQPQHF. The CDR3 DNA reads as TGTGCCAGCAGAATAATGGGCCAGACAGGGAGCAATCAGCCCCAGCATTTT.

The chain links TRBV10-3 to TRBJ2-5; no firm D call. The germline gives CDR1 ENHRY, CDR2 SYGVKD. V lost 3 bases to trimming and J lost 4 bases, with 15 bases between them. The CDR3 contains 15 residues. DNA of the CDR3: TGTGCCATCAGTGACCCGAGGCACCAAGGAGAGACCCAGTACTTC. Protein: CAISDPRHQGETQYF.

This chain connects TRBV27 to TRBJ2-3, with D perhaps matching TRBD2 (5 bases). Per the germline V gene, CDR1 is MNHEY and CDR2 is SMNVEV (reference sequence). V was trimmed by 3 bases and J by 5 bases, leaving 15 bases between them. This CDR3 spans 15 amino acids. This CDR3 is CASSFGRLAEDTQYF. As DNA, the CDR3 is TGTGCCAGCAGTTTCGGTCGGCTAGCTGAAGATACGCAGTATTTT.

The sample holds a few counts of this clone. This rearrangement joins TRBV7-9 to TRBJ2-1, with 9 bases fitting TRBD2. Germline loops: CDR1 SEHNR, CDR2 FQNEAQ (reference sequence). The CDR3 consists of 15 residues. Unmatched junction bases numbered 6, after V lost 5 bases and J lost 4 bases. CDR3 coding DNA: TGTGCCAGCAGCCCGACTAGCGGAACGTACAATGAGCAGTTCTTC. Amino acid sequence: CASSPTSGTYNEQFF.

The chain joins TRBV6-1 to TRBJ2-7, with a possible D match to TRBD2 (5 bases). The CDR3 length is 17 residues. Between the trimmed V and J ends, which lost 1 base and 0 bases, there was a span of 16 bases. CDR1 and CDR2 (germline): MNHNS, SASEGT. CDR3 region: CASSEGLGSFGSYEQYF. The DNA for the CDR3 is TGTGCCAGCAGTGAAGGATTAGGGAGCTTTGGCTCCTACGAGCAGTACTTC.

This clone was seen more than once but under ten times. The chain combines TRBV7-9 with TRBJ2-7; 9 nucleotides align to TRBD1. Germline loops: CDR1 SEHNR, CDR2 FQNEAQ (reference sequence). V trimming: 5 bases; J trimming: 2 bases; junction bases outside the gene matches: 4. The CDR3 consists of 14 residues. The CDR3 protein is CASSPGQGPYEQYF. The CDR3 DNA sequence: TGTGCCAGCAGCCCGGGACAGGGTCCCTACGAGCAGTACTTC. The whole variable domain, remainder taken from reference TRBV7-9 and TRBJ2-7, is DTGVSQNPRHKITKRGQNVTFRCDPISEHNRLYWYRQTLGQGPEFLTYFQNEAQLEKSRLLSDRFSAERPKGSFSTLEIQRTEQGDSAMYLCASSPGQGPYEQYFGPGTRLTVT.

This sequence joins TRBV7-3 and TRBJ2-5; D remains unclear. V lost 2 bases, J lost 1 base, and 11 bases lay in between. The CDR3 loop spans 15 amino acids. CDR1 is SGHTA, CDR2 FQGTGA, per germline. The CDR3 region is CASSLLANPQETQYF. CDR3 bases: TGTGCCAGCAGCTTATTAGCAAATCCCCAAGAGACCCAGTACTTC.

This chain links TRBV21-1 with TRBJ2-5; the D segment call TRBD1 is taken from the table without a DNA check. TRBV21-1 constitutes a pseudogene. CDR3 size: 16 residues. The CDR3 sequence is CASSTPRVTGEETQYF. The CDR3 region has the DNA TGTGCCAGCAGCACCCCAAGGGTGACAGGGGAGGAGACCCAGTACTTC.

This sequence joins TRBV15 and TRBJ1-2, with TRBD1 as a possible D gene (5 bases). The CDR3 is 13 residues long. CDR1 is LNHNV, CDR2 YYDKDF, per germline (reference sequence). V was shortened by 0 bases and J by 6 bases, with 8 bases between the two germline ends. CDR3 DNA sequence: TGTGCCACCAGCAGAGACAGGGTTAATGGCTACACCTTC. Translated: CATSRDRVNGYTF.

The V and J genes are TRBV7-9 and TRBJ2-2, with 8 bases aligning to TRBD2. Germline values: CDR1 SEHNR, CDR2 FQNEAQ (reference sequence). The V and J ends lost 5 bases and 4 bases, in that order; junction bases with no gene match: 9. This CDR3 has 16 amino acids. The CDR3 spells CASSNPSGSGTGELFF. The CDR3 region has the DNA TGTGCCAGCAGCAACCCGAGCGGGAGTGGCACCGGGGAGCTGTTTTTT. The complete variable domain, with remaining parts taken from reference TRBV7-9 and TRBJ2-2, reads DTGVSQNPRHKITKRGQNVTFRCDPISEHNRLYWYRQTLGQGPEFLTYFQNEAQLEKSRLLSDRFSAERPKGSFSTLEIQRTEQGDSAMYLCASSNPSGSGTGELFFGEGSRLTVL.

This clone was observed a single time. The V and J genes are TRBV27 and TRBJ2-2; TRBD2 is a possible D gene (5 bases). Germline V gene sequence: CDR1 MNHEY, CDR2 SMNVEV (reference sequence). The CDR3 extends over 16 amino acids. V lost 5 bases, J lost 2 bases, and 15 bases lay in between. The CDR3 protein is CASSRALAANTGELFF. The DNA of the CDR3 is TGTGCCAGCAGTCGGGCTCTAGCAGCTAACACCGGGGAGCTGTTTTTT.

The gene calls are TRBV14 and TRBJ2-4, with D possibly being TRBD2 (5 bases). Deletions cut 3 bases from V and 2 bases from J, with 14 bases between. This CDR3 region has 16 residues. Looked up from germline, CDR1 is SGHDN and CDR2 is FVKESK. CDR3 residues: CASSQGAMGTKNIQYF. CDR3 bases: TGTGCCAGCAGCCAGGGAGCCATGGGAACCAAAAACATTCAGTACTTC.

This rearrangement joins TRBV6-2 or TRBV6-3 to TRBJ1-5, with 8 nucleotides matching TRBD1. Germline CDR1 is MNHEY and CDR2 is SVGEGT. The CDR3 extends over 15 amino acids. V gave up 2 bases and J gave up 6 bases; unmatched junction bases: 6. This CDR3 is CASSYSPGGTQPQHF. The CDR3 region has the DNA TGTGCCAGCAGTTACAGTCCAGGGGGCACTCAGCCCCAGCATTTT.

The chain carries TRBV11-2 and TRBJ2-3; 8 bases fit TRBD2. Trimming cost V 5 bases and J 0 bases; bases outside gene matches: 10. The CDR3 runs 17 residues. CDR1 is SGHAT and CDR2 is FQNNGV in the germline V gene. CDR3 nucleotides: TGTGCCAGCAGCCGTAGGCCGGGAGGGATTAGCACAGATACGCAGTATTTT. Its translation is CASSRRPGGISTDTQYF.

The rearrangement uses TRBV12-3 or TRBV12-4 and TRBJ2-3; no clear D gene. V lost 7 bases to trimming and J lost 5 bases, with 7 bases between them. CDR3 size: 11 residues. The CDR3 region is CASTRGDTQYF. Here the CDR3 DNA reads TGTGCCAGCACCCGCGGAGATACGCAGTATTTT.